This entry is about one TCR beta chain. The specificity of this receptor is unknown. The junction departs from the called germline gene at one end, perhaps through a read error. Another Seattle source contributed samples from volunteer blood donors who had recovered from COVID-19. Whole blood was collected in K2EDTA tubes by collaborating institutions according to the institutions' own protocols. Collaborator samples were shipped for TCRbeta analysis as frozen whole blood, isolated PBMCs, or DNA extracted from either sample type. The record originates from a study of blood T cell repertoires in COVID-19 (dated by TCRdb to about 2020). About the investigation overall: Collaborator samples came from the United States, Italy and Spain and covered acute and convalescent phases of COVID-19. The prospective study material was composed of cDNA or gDNA derived from T cells, B-cell-depleted T cells, or PBMCs. The dataset comprised deeply sampled blood TCRbeta repertoires from subjects exposed to, actively infected with, or recovered from COVID-19. The repertoires were released in a freely available public database meant as a resource for research on the immune response to SARS-CoV-2. Samples came from the ongoing ImmuneRACE study (first 160 participants) plus 1,254 subjects from 6 global collaborators. Sample metadata almost always included a de-identified subject ID, COVID-19 status, age in years and sex. Where available, HLA class I and class II types were obtained from metadata supplied by the sample provider rather than from assay-based typing. What the authors observed across the whole study: Clinical and demographic metadata were provided uncurated, with the amount varying by source and participant.

TCRbeta CDR3 regions were amplified from genomic DNA using the immunoSEQ Assay, a bias-controlled multiplex PCR. Turning to the authors' computational methods: Within the assay, amplification of reference gene primers was used to estimate how many nucleated cells each sample contained. To quantify the absolute abundance of each unique TCRbeta CDR3 rearrangement, sequence reads were collapsed and filtered. For each sample, productive Simpson clonality was calculated as the square root of Simpson's diversity index over productive rearrangements. TCRdb stores this immuneACCESS table with in-frame sequences only. Part of the clones is absent; in the studies checked, under half of the shortfall reflects unresolved V genes, and no reason is known for the rest. V and J calls and clone size are copied from that table; D and trimming were computed from the DNA. The sample includes approximately 240,000 clones, with approximately 91% observed a single time. Jointly, the top ten make up approximately 2% of the sample.

CDR1 is given as SGHNT and CDR2 as YENEEA, both from the germline V gene. The CDR3 starts with the cysteine, ends with the phenylalanine, and has 16 residues. Just the 48-base CDR3 DNA is kept, in frame starting at base 1. Material: peripheral blood. This sequence uses TRBV11-3 and TRBJ2-7; TRBD2 lines up with 12 middle nucleotides. The receptor's source is a woman in her forties who had recovered from COVID-19. The CDR3 here reads CASSLRGTSGSSEQYF. The nucleotide sequence is TGTGCCAGCAGCCTGCGGGGGACTAGCGGGTCCTCCGAGCAGTACTTC.